These 7 T cell receptor beta chains originate from one sample sequenced in a study of CD8 T cells in ankylosing spondylitis. Each CDR3 protein gets one entry after TCRdb re-called the 5' RACE reads with MiXCR. The table shows some 200,000 distinct CDR3 sequences, with 10% to 15% occurring only once. The specimen was blood, either unsorted or a sorted T cell fraction (not recorded which). These receptors were taken from a male donor with ankylosing spondylitis or in good health (not recorded which).

The chain recombines TRBV12-3 or TRBV12-4 with TRBJ1-1, with D hard to call. The CDR3 sequence is 12 residues long. Trimming took off 7 bases at V and 10 bases at J, with 16 bases between the two ends. The CDR3 reads CASTLGLSGAFF. Here the CDR3 DNA reads TGTGCCAGCACACTAGGGCTGTCGGGAGCTTTCTTT.

This clonotype was counted between two and nine times. This chain joins TRBV19 and TRBJ1-1; no firm D call. The CDR3 is 11 amino acids. V gave up 8 bases and J gave up 6 bases, with 10 bases separating them. Germline assignment: CDR1 LNHDA and CDR2 SQIVND (reference sequence). The CDR3 spells CASLRHPEAFF. DNA for the CDR3: TGTGCCAGTCTCCGACACCCTGAAGCTTTCTTT.

This clonotype was detected only a few times. This CDR3 is missing its conserved last phenylalanine or tryptophan, likely due to a read error. The DNA is omitted, as the CDR3 cannot be located on it reliably, and the CDR3 follows TCRdb's listing. The chain is built from TRBV27 and TRBJ2-5; TRBD1 is the table's D call, not checked against the DNA. The V gene's germline CDR1 is MNHEY and CDR2 SMNVEV (reference sequence). The CDR3 comprises 10 residues, both ends counted. CDR3 protein: CASSRGTRVS.

The chain is built from TRBV5-1 and TRBJ1-3, with TRBD1 as a possible D gene (5 bases). Germline V gives CDR1 SGHRS, CDR2 YFSETQ. Trimming took 4 bases from V and 4 from J, leaving 12 bases between them. The CDR3 sequence is 14 residues long. The CDR3 reads CASSLQEAGNTIYF. The DNA for the CDR3 is TGCGCCAGCAGCCTACAGGAGGCCGGAAACACCATATATTTT.

This clonotype was picked up a small number of times. This chain uses TRBV20-1 with TRBJ2-1; 14 bases fit TRBD2. Germline V gene data show CDR1 as DFQATT and CDR2 as SNEGSKA (reference sequence). CDR3 size: 15 residues. V trimming: 5 bases; J trimming: 5 bases; junction bases outside the gene matches: 5. CDR3 bases: TGCAGTGCTCGGACTAGCGGGGGGCCTGACAATGAGCAGTTCTTC. Its protein is CSARTSGGPDNEQFF.

This rearrangement joins TRBV7-6 to TRBJ1-2, with D hard to call. Deletions cut 1 base from V and 8 bases from J, with 20 bases between. The length of the CDR3 is 16 residues. The germline CDR1 and CDR2 sequences are SGHVS and FNYEAQ. CDR3 DNA sequence: TGTGCCAGCAGCTTAGAGACTCCCGGGAGCCTTATAGGCTACACCTTC. Amino acids: CASSLETPGSLIGYTF.

This rearrangement joins TRBV4-1 to TRBJ2-5, with D possibly matching TRBD2 (6 bases). Per germline, CDR1 MGHRA and CDR2 YSYEKL. The CDR3 has 15 amino acids. Trimming left V 1 base short and J 5 bases short, with 14 bases between. CDR3 residues: CASSQAEEGLETQYF. CDR3 coding DNA: TGCGCCAGCAGCCAAGCTGAGGAGGGGCTGGAGACCCAGTACTTC.